A single sample gave rise to the 8 T cell receptor beta chains below, sequenced in a study of T cells expressing NK-cell markers. From the 5' RACE reads, TCRdb lists one entry per CDR3 protein and no DNA. This sample's table reports 350,000 to 400,000 distinct CDR3 sequences. Sequencing was performed on blood T cells: a sorted CD56 or NKG2C T cell subset, CD4+ or CD8+ T cells, or bulk PBMC T cells (not recorded which). The receptors shown here come from a woman in her forties or fifties in good health.

The rearrangement joins TRBV10-3 to TRBJ1-6. There are 14 residues in the CDR3. Germline-derived CDR1 and CDR2 are ENHRY and SYGVKD. The CDR3 sequence is CAISGGMYNSPLHF.

The V gene is TRBV6-6, the J gene TRBJ2-2. Germline lookup yields CDR1 MNHNY and CDR2 SVGAGI (reference sequence). The CDR3 runs 14 residues. CDR3 amino acids: CASSLFGYSGELFF.

The chain couples TRBV4-2 to TRBJ2-7; TCRdb returns TRBD2, unconfirmable since there is no DNA. Germline CDR1 LGHNA, CDR2 YNFKEQ. The CDR3 runs to 16 residues. This CDR3 is CASSQASAGGRYEQYF.

The rearrangement uses TRBV12-3 or TRBV12-4 and TRBJ2-6; TCRdb proposes TRBD1, but this gene call is untestable without DNA. The CDR3 sequence is 19 residues long. CDR3: CASRRLGGAGDSGANVLTF.

The chain employs TRBV9 and TRBJ2-7; TCRdb outputs TRBD1, but without DNA this stays unchecked. This CDR3 comprises 16 residues. In germline, CDR1 is SGDLS, CDR2 YYNGEE. The CDR3 here is CASSVGQGFSSYEQYF.

The J gene is TRBJ1-4, the V gene TRBV6-6. The CDR3 length is 13 residues. Per the germline V gene, CDR1 is MNHNY and CDR2 is SVGAGI (reference sequence). This chain's CDR3 is CASFLGTNEQLFF.

This rearrangement joins TRBV24-1 to TRBJ2-7; TCRdb picks TRBD1, but there is no DNA to check that call. CDR3 length: 14 residues. The V gene's germline CDR1 is KGHDR and CDR2 SFDVKD. The CDR3: CATSDRGLQGEQYF.

The V call is TRBV19, the J call TRBJ2-3; TCRdb designates TRBD1, a call that cannot be tested without DNA. The V gene's germline CDR1 is LNHDA and CDR2 SQIVND (reference sequence). The CDR3 extends over 13 amino acids. The CDR3 loop is CARKADPGDTQYF. Supplemented by reference TRBV19 and TRBJ2-3, the full variable domain reads DGGITQSPKYLFRKEGQNVTLSCEQNLNHDAMYWYRQDPGQGLRLIYYSQIVNDFQKGDIAEGYSVSREKKESFPLTVTSAQKNPTAFYLCARKADPGDTQYFGPGTRLTVL.